The 20 T cell receptor beta chains in this list originate from one sample, sequenced in a study of cytomegalovirus exposure and HLA in healthy donors. Assay used: immunoSEQ multiplex PCR; TCRdb lists only in-frame clones, some missing. The sample yields fewer than 250,000 clones, 87% seen once. Sequenced input: PBMCs. All receptors derive from a man aged 18 to 35 in good health and CMV-seronegative.

The chain links TRBV5-4 to TRBJ2-5; 8 bases align to TRBD2. CDR3 length equals 15 residues. Germline loops: CDR1 SGHNT, CDR2 YYREEE (reference sequence). V trimming: 2 bases; J trimming: 1 base; junction bases outside the gene matches: 4. The DNA for the CDR3 is TGTGCCAGCAGCTTCCCAAGCGGGAGCCAAGAGACCCAGTACTTC. Encoded protein: CASSFPSGSQETQYF.

V and J are TRBV4-3 and TRBJ2-7; D call uncertain. CDR1 LGHNA and CDR2 YSLEER come from the germline V gene. This CDR3 contains 13 residues. Trimming cost V 0 bases and J 3 bases, with 6 bases left between them. The CDR3 coding sequence is TGCGCCAGCAGCCAAGAATTACACTACGAGCAGTACTTC. Protein: CASSQELHYEQYF.

The chain combines TRBV7-8 with TRBJ2-7; 10 bases fit TRBD1. The J segment lost 6 bases and the V segment lost 5 bases, leaving 4 bases of the junction unmatched. CDR1 is SGHVS, CDR2 FQNEAQ, per germline. This CDR3 has 13 amino acids. The CDR3 nucleotides read TGTGCCAGCAGCCACCGGGACAGGGGCGAGCAGTACTTC. Translated: CASSHRDRGEQYF.

The chain is built from TRBV27 and TRBJ2-7, with D possibly TRBD1 on 5 matching bases. Between the trimmed V and J ends, which lost 6 bases and 1 base, there was a span of 19 bases. CDR1 is MNHEY, CDR2 SMNVEV, per germline (reference sequence). The CDR3 has 16 amino acids. The DNA for the CDR3 is TGTGCCAGCAGCAAGCTGACTTCGGACACTTCCTACGAGCAGTACTTC. As protein: CASSKLTSDTSYEQYF.

The chain links TRBV11-2 to TRBJ1-1; possibly TRBD1 for D (6 bases). Germline-derived CDR1 and CDR2 are SGHAT and FQNNGV. The length of the CDR3 is 13 residues. Trimming removed 5 bases from V and 5 bases from J, with 12 bases in between. The CDR3 DNA is TGTGCCAGCAGCGCCCAGGGGAGAACTGAAGCTTTCTTT. The encoded protein is CASSAQGRTEAFF.

The chain couples TRBV5-4 to TRBJ1-5, with no clear D. Per the germline V gene, CDR1 is SGHNT and CDR2 is YYREEE (reference sequence). This CDR3 comprises 14 residues. With 1 base removed from V and 4 bases from J, the gap between germline ends came to 9 bases. CDR3: CASSLFGLNQPQHF. As DNA, the CDR3 is TGTGCCAGCAGCTTGTTCGGTCTTAATCAGCCCCAGCATTTT.

This clone has just one count. The V and J genes are TRBV27 and TRBJ2-7; 7 bases match TRBD1. The CDR3 is 19 residues long. Germline V gene data show CDR1 as MNHEY and CDR2 as SMNVEV (reference sequence). The V gene end was trimmed by 4 bases and the J gene end by 3 bases; junction bases not matched to a gene: 21. CDR3 in DNA: TGTGCCAGCAGTTCCCGAGAACCTTCAAACCGGGACAGTAACTACGAGCAGTACTTC. Protein: CASSSREPSNRDSNYEQYF.

V and J are TRBV7-9 and TRBJ2-3; D is perhaps TRBD1 (7 bases). Germline values: CDR1 SEHNR, CDR2 FQNEAQ (reference sequence). Trimming shortened V by 5 bases and J by 3 bases, and 21 bases separated the two germline ends. This CDR3 contains 17 residues. The CDR3 reads CASSQTPQGRRTDTQYF. For the CDR3, the DNA is TGTGCCAGCAGCCAAACACCACAGGGGAGGAGGACAGATACGCAGTATTTT.

The V call is TRBV5-6, the J call TRBJ1-2; tentatively, D is TRBD1 (5 bases). The V gene lost 2 bases and the J gene lost 12 bases, with 20 bases spanning the gap. Per germline, CDR1 SGHDT and CDR2 YYEEEE. This CDR3 has 14 residues. Written as DNA, the CDR3 is TGTGCCAGCAGCTTTTTAGGGGCGCTACCATCCCACACCTTC. Translation: CASSFLGALPSHTF.

This clone came up once. The rearrangement uses TRBV7-2 and TRBJ2-4; possibly TRBD2 for D (6 bases). Germline loops: CDR1 SGHTA, CDR2 FQGNSA. The V end lost 1 base, the J end lost 8 bases, and 9 bases lay between the germline ends. The length of the CDR3 is 13 residues. The CDR3, as DNA: TGTGCCAGCAGCTTAGTAGGAGGGTACATTCAGTACTTC. Protein product: CASSLVGGYIQYF. Full variable domain (remainder filled in from reference TRBV7-2 and TRBJ2-4): GAGVSQSPSNKVTEKGKDVELRCDPISGHTALYWYRQSLGQGLEFLIYFQGNSAPDKSGLPSDRFSAERTGGSVSTLTIQRTQQEDSAVYLCASSLVGGYIQYFGAGTRLSVL.

V gene TRBV5-1 combines with J gene TRBJ2-3; tentatively, D is TRBD1 (6 bases). CDR3 size: 14 residues. The V end lost 4 bases, the J end lost 8 bases, and 17 bases lay between the germline ends. Germline-derived CDR1 and CDR2 are SGHRS and YFSETQ. The CDR3 coding sequence is TGCGCCAGCAGCACTGGACAGTCAGGAGTTACGCAGTATTTT. Amino acid sequence: CASSTGQSGVTQYF.

The gene calls are TRBV6-5 and TRBJ2-1, with unresolved D. Deletions cut 4 bases from V and 11 bases from J, with 12 bases between. The CDR3 sequence is 12 residues long. Looked up from germline, CDR1 is MNHEY and CDR2 is SVGAGI. The CDR3 sequence is CASSFTNTKQFF. The CDR3 DNA is TGTGCCAGCAGTTTCACAAACACCAAGCAGTTCTTC.

The chain has TRBV27 and TRBJ1-5; TRBD1 is a possible D gene (5 bases). V lost 5 bases and J lost 0, with 17 bases in between. The V gene's germline CDR1 is MNHEY and CDR2 SMNVEV (reference sequence). The CDR3 covers 17 residues. CDR3: CASSKSQGGISNQPQHF. CDR3 DNA sequence: TGTGCCAGCAGTAAAAGCCAGGGTGGTATTAGCAATCAGCCCCAGCATTTT.

The chain uses TRBV6-6 and TRBJ1-1; TRBD1 aligns across 9 bases. Losses at the gene ends were 8 bases for V and 12 bases for J; bases not matched to a gene: 7. The germline V gene has CDR1 MNHNY and CDR2 SVGAGI (reference sequence). The CDR3 contains 11 residues. The DNA of the CDR3 is TGTGCCAGCCACGGGGACAGGGCGACTTTCTTT. Translation gives CASHGDRATFF.

V and J are TRBV4-1 and TRBJ1-5, with D perhaps TRBD1 (5 bases). V lost 3 bases and J 3 bases, leaving 15 bases between the germline ends. Per the germline V gene, CDR1 is MGHRA and CDR2 is YSYEKL. The CDR3 is made up of 16 amino acids. The CDR3 region is CASSQQPGSPNQPQHF. The CDR3 DNA is TGCGCCAGCAGCCAGCAACCAGGGTCCCCCAATCAGCCCCAGCATTTT.

This clone was seen only once. The V call is TRBV4-3, the J call TRBJ1-2; possibly TRBD1 for D (6 bases). Germline V gene lookup returns CDR1 LGHNA and CDR2 YSLEER. The CDR3 runs to 16 residues. Trimming removed 1 base from V and 3 bases from J, with 15 bases in between. The CDR3 sequence: CASSQVNIQGHYGYTF. The DNA of the CDR3 is TGCGCCAGCAGCCAAGTAAATATACAGGGCCACTATGGCTACACCTTC.

The genes are TRBV11-3 and TRBJ2-7; 10 bases fit TRBD1. Germline V lookup: CDR1 SGHNT, CDR2 YENEEA. The V segment lost 1 base and the J segment 3 bases; nucleotides outside the gene matches: 3. CDR3 length: 15 amino acids. This chain's CDR3 is CASSLGDRGFYEQYF. CDR3 DNA: TGTGCCAGCAGCTTAGGGGACAGGGGATTCTACGAGCAGTACTTC.

The chain links TRBV30 to TRBJ1-6, with a weak D call TRBD1 (6 bases). V was pared by 8 bases and J by 8 bases, with 22 bases between. The CDR3 runs 15 residues. Germline V gene data show CDR1 as GTSNPN and CDR2 as SVGIG (reference sequence). The CDR3 region is CAGTLSGTKDSPLHF. CDR3 in DNA: TGTGCCGGAACCCTGAGTGGGACAAAAGATTCACCCCTCCACTTT.

The rearrangement links TRBV6-5 to TRBJ1-6; tentatively, D is TRBD1 (5 bases). V was trimmed by 5 bases and J by 14 bases, leaving 10 bases between them. Germline V gene sequence: CDR1 MNHEY, CDR2 SVGAGI. The CDR3 has 11 amino acids. CDR3 bases: TGTGCCAGCAGTCAAGGGGCGGCCCTCCACTTT. This encodes CASSQGAALHF.

As regards this clone: As the CDR3 is not closed by the conserved phenylalanine or tryptophan, this likely results from a read error. The chain couples TRBV29-1 to TRBJ2-7, with D uncertain. Looked up from germline, CDR1 is SQVTM and CDR2 is ANQGSEA. Trimming left V 6 bases short and J 4 bases short, with 13 bases between. CDR3 size: 12 residues. The CDR3 reads CSVGSYPYEQYL. The CDR3 DNA reads as TGCAGCGTGGGTAGCTATCCGTACGAGCAGTACCTC.